Detailed here is one T cell receptor beta chain. Which antigen it targets is not known. One base away there is no much larger clone; base qualities are not given. This entry comes from a study of blood T cell repertoires in COVID-19 (dated by TCRdb to 2019 to 2021). In terms of the full investigation: For ImmuneRACE Cohort 3, a participant was defined as recovered based on two consecutive negative NP/OP PCR tests, clearance by a healthcare professional, or resolution of symptoms. Where HLA class I and class II types were available, the types were taken from metadata supplied by the sample provider, not from assay-based typing. A freely available public database, intended as a resource for researchers studying the immune response to SARS-CoV-2, is where the repertoires were released. The material from the prospective study consisted of cDNA or gDNA derived from T cells, B-cell-depleted T cells, or PBMCs. A de-identified subject ID, COVID-19 status, age in years and sex were almost always included in the sample metadata. The samples were drawn from two sources: the first 160 participants of the ongoing ImmuneRACE study, and 1,254 subjects contributed by 6 global collaborators. The dataset comprised deeply sampled blood TCRbeta repertoires from subjects exposed to, actively infected with, or recovered from COVID-19. The collaborator samples originated in the United States, Italy and Spain and spanned the acute and convalescent phases of COVID-19. Overall results and qualifications from the work: How much clinical and demographic metadata was included differed by source and by participant, and the metadata was provided uncurated.

The CDR3, cysteine through phenylalanine, is 14 amino acids long. CDR3 DNA is the only sequence kept; it has 42 bases, read in frame from the first base. V is reduced by 5 bases and J by 6 bases, leaving a spacing of 16 bases between them. According to the germline V gene (reference sequence), CDR1 reads GTSNPN and CDR2 reads SVGIG. TCRbeta CDR3 regions were amplified from genomic DNA using the immunoSEQ Assay, a bias-controlled multiplex PCR. The original methods were these. Nucleated cell counts per sample were estimated from amplification of reference gene primers within the assay. Sequence reads were collapsed and filtered to measure the absolute abundance of every unique TCRbeta CDR3 rearrangement. For each sample, productive Simpson clonality was calculated by taking the square root of Simpson's diversity index across productive rearrangements. Not all clones reach the TCRdb copy of this immuneACCESS table, which keeps in-frame sequences only. Checked studies attribute under half of the gap to unresolved V genes and leave the rest unexplained. D and trimming come from the DNA, and the V and J calls and clone size come from that table. The sample table records a few hundred thousand clones; 86% of these occur just once. The top ten hold 3% to 3.5% of the sample.

Participants in the prospective study were enrolled through a virtual design, were aged roughly 18 to 100 years, and lived in roughly 25 United States geographic areas. Cohort assignment in the prospective study relied on participant-reported clinical history from a screening survey and a study questionnaire. Mobile phlebotomists in the prospective study collected whole blood, serum and a nasopharyngeal or oropharyngeal swab from every participant. Over a roughly 2-month period, participants in the prospective study had the option of providing additional blood draws and questionnaires. Before DNA extraction, blood samples from the prospective study were shipped at room temperature or frozen.

This clonotype was sampled from a woman aged 45-65 years in a cohort exposed to, infected with or recovered from COVID-19 (not recorded which). Recombination connected TRBV30 to TRBJ1-4; tentative D gene TRBD1, with 6 bases matching. Input material: PBMCs or T cells enriched from blood (not recorded which). In nucleotides, the sequence is TGTGCCTGGGCAAAACAGGGTGGGGATGAAAAACTGTTTTTT. Translated, this is CAWAKQGGDEKLFF.